The T cell receptor (beta chain) under discussion was sequenced for a study of T cells in women clearing cervical HPV infection (dated by TCRdb to 2017 to 2018). For the wider study: Cases were approximately 25 women with histologically confirmed HPV16-related CIN3 or worse, including a couple of invasive cancers. Since only a few of the women had HLA typing available, the possibility that HLA type was acting as a confounder could not be ruled out. For cases, the median interval between lesion detection and blood sampling was roughly 150 days, with an interquartile range of about 85 to 210 days. Blood from cases was drawn at the visit where the lesion was first identified, while blood from controls was drawn once the infection was no longer detected. In the parent cohort, approximately 9,400 women aged 18 or older were enrolled in Guanacaste, Costa Rica, during about 1993 to 1994 and were followed for seven years. Cases and controls were matched on year of sample collection and on age within five years. Five blinded duplicates per group were added as quality controls, giving about 60 samples: some 50 participants and roughly 10 replicates. The 20 to 25 controls were women who cleared a single incident HPV16 infection within 12 months without developing precancer or cancer. Cases had a median age of almost 35 years compared with 38 for controls, and baseline characteristics showed no significant differences between the groups. The exploratory proof-of-principle case-control study was nested within the Guanacaste HPV Natural History Study in Costa Rica and compared TCR repertoires across cervical HPV16 outcomes.

Every participant had a single incident cervical HPV16 infection, and women with prevalent HPV16 infections were excluded. Cervical HPV DNA was detected with MY09/MY11 PCR, and genotyping was done by dot-blot hybridization. Approximately 16 mL of heparinized blood were centrifuged, and the buffy coat was aliquoted, frozen at -30°C, then stored at -80°C. QIAGEN kits were used to extract genomic DNA from the buffy coat specimens. From its cysteine to its phenylalanine, the CDR3 spans 14 amino acids. Part of the CDR3 DNA is given, 33 bases translated from base 1. Based on the germline V gene, the CDR1 and CDR2 sequences are SGHVS and FQNEAQ. About this clone: Its antigen remains undetermined. The read terminates 3 residues ahead of where the CDR3 ends, so the germline J gene completes it.

Using the immunoSEQ assay, multiplex PCR amplified TCR beta CDR3 regions from an average of approximately 1,200 ng of genomic DNA per sample. To correct primer bias, the assay used a complete synthetic TCR repertoire to set an amplification baseline. Amplicons were sequenced on the Illumina platform. The original pipeline was this. Error correction of the sequences involved clustering with frequency ratios plus a modified nearest-neighbor algorithm, after which the sequences were analyzed in the immunoSEQ Analyzer using IMGT gene definitions. At each rarefaction depth, TCR richness and evenness were averaged over 20 rarefaction repeats, and samples with fewer sequences than the depth were excluded. Wilcoxon rank sum tests with FDR correction were used to compare V, D and J gene relative abundances between the groups. An intraclass correlation of around 96% for TCR richness and an average of about 73% across 66 gene segments were obtained from the blinded duplicates. Drawn from immuneACCESS, this table holds only the in-frame rearrangements with V and J called that TCRdb kept. Clones are partly lost; checked studies trace under half to an unresolved V gene and leave the rest unexplained. That table is the source of V, J and clone size, and D and trimming were worked out from the DNA. The sample's records list about 37,000 clones. The ten largest clonotypes hold 1.6% of the sample.

Beyond this particular receptor, the publication reports: By combining richness with V gene abundances, random forest classifiers separated cases from controls with an estimated AUC of roughly 0.8. Lower TRBV6-7 relative abundance was observed in cases than in controls (roughly 0.12% versus 0.15%; Bonferroni P = 0.0008). The cross-sectional design could not show whether the associations came before the infection or were a result of it, and neither effector/memory subsets nor HPV-specific T cells were isolated. T-cell numbers per sample were unknown, so richness differences could reflect varying T-cell content rather than repertoire biology. TCR repertoire richness was significantly higher in CIN3+ cases than in controls across sequencing depths, while evenness did not differ.

Sequenced: blood buffy coat. The origin of this receptor is a woman between 18 and 70 years old with a cervical HPV16 infection that either progressed to CIN3+ or cleared (not recorded which). Here the chain combines TRBV7-8 and TRBJ2-3, and 7 junction bases match TRBD2. Here the CDR3 is given as CASSLAGLEETQYF. CDR3 DNA (partial): TGTGCCAGCAGCTTAGCAGGACTAGAAGAGACG.